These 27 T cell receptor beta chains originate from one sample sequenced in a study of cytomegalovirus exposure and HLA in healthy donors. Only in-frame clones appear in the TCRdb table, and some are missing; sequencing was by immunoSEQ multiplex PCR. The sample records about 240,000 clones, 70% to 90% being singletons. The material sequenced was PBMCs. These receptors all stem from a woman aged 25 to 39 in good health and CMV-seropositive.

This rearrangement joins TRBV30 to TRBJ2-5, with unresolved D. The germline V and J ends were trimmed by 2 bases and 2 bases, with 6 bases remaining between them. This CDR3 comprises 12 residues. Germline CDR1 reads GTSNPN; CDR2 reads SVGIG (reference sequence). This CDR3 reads CAWSLGQETQYF. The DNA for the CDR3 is TGTGCCTGGAGTCTCGGGCAAGAGACCCAGTACTTC.

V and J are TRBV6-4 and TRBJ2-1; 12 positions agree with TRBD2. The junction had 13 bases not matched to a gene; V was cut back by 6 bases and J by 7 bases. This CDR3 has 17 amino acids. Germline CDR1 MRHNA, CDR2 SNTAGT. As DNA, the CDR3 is TGTGCCAGCAGCGAGAAACATTATGGACTAGCGGGAAATGAGCAGTTCTTC. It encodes CASSEKHYGLAGNEQFF.

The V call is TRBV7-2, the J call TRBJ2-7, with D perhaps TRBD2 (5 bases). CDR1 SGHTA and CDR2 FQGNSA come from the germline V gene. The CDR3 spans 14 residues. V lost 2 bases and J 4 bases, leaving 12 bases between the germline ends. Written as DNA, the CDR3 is TGTGCCAGCAGCTTAAAGAACCGAGGGTACGAGCAGTACTTC. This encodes CASSLKNRGYEQYF.

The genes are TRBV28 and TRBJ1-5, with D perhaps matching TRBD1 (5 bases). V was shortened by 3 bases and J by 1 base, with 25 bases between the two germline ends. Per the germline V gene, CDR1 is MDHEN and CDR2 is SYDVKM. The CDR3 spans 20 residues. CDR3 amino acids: CASSFHFAQGFPWSNQPQHF. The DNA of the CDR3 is TGTGCCAGCAGTTTTCACTTCGCCCAGGGCTTCCCTTGGAGCAATCAGCCCCAGCATTTT.

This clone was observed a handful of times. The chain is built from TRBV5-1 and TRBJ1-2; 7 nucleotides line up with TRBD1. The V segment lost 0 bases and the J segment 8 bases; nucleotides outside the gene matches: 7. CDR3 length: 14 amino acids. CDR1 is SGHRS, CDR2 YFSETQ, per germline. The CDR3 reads CASSLEAGGEGYTF. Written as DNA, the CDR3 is TGCGCCAGCAGCTTGGAGGCAGGGGGAGAGGGCTACACCTTC. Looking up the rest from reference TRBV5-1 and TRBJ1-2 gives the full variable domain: KAGVTQTPRYLIKTRGQQVTLSCSPISGHRSVSWYQQTPGQGLQFLFEYFSETQRNKGNFPGRFSGRQFSNSRSEMNVSTLELGDSALYLCASSLEAGGEGYTFGSGTRLTVV.

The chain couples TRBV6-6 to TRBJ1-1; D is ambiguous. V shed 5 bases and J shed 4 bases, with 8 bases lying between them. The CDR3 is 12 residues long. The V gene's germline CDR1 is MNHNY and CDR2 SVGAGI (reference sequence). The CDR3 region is CASSQTITEAFF. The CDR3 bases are TGTGCCAGCAGTCAAACAATCACTGAAGCTTTCTTT.

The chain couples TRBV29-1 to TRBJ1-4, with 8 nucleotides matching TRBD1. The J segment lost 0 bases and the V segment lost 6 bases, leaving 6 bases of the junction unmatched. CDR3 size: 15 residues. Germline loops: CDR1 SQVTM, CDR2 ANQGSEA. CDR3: CSVGQGFATNEKLFF. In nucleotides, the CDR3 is TGCAGCGTAGGACAGGGCTTTGCAACTAATGAAAAACTGTTTTTT.

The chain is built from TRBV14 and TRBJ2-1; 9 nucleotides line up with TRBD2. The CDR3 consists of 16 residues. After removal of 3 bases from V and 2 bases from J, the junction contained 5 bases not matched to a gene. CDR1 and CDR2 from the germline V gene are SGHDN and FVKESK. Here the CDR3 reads CASSQFSGGTYNEQFF. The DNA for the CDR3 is TGTGCCAGCAGCCAGTTTAGCGGGGGAACCTACAATGAGCAGTTCTTC.

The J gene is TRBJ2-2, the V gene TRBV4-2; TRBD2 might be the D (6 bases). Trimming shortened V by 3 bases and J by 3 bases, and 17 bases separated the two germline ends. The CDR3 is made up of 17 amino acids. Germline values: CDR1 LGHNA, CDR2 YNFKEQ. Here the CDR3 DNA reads TGTGCCAGCAGCCAGCATAAGGCTAGCGTGTACACCGGGGAGCTGTTTTTT. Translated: CASSQHKASVYTGELFF.

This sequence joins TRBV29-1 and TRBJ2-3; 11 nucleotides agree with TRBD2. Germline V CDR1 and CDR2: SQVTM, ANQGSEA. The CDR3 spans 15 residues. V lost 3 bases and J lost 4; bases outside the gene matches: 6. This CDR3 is CSVDSLAGGSDTQYF. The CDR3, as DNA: TGCAGCGTTGATAGCCTAGCGGGAGGATCAGATACGCAGTATTTT.

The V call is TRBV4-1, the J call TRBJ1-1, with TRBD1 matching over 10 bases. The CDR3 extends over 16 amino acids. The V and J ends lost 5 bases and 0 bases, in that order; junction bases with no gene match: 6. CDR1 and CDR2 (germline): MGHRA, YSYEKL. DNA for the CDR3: TGCGCCAGCAGCTTCGGACAGGGGGTTATGAACACTGAAGCTTTCTTT. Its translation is CASSFGQGVMNTEAFF.

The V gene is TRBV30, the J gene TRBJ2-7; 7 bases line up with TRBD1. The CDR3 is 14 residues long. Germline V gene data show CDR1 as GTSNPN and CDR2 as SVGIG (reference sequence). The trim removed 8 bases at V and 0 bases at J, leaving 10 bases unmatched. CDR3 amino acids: CAQRQGSSSYEQYF. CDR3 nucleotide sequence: TGTGCCCAAAGACAGGGATCGAGCTCCTACGAGCAGTACTTC. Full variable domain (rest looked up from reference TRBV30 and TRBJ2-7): SQTIHQWPATLVQPVGSPLSLECTVEGTSNPNLYWYRQAAGRGLQLLFYSVGIGQISSEVPQNLSASRPQDRQFILSSKKLLLSDSGFYLCAQRQGSSSYEQYFGPGTRLTVT.

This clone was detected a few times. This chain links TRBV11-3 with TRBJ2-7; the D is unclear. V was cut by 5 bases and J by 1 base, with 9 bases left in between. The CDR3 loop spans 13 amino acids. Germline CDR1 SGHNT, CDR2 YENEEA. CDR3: CASSPTRSYEQYF. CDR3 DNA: TGTGCCAGCAGCCCGACAAGGTCCTACGAGCAGTACTTC.

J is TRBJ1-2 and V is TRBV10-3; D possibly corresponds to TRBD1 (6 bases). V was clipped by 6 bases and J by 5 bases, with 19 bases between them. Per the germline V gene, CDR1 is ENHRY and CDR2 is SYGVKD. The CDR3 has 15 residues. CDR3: CAIRPQGRMLYGYTF. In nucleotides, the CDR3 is TGTGCCATCAGACCCCAGGGGCGCATGTTGTATGGCTACACCTTC.

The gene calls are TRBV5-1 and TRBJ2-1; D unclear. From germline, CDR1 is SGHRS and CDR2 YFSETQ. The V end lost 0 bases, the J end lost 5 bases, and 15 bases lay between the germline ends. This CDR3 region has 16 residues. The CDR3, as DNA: TGCGCCAGCAGCTTGGTCGGTCTGTTCTTGAACAATGAGCAGTTCTTC. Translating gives CASSLVGLFLNNEQFF.

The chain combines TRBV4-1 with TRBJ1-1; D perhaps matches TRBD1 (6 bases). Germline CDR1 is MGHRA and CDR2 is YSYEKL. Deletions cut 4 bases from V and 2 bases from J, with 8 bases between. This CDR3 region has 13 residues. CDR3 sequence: CASSRTANTEAFF. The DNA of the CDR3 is TGCGCCAGCAGCCGGACAGCAAACACTGAAGCTTTCTTT.

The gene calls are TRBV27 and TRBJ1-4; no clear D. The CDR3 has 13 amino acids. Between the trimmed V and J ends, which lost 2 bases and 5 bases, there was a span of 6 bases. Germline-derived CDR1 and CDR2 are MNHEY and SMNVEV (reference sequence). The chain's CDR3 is CASSLVENEKLFF. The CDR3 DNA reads TGTGCCAGCAGTTTAGTAGAAAATGAAAAACTGTTTTTT.

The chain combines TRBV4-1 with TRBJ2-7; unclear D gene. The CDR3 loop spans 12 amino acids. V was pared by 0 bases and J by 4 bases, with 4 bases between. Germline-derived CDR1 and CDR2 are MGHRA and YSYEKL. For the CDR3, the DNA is TGCGCCAGCAGCCAAGAAGAGTACGAGCAGTACTTC. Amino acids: CASSQEEYEQYF.

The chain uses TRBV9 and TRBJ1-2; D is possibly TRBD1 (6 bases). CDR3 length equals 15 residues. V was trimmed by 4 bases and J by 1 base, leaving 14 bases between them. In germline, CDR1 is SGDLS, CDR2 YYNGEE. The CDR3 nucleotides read TGTGCCAGCAGCCTAAAGGGAGGGGGTAACTATGGCTACACCTTC. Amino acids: CASSLKGGGNYGYTF. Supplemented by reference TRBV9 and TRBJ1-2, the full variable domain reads DSGVTQTPKHLITATGQRVTLRCSPRSGDLSVYWYQQSLDQGLQFLIQYYNGEERAKGNILERFSAQQFPDLHSELNLSSLELGDSALYFCASSLKGGGNYGYTFGSGTRLTVV.

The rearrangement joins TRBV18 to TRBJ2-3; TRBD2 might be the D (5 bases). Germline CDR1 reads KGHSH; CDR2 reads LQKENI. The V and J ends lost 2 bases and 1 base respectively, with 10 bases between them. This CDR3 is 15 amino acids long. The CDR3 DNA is TGTGCCAGCTCACCAAGGGAGTCGCGCACAGATACGCAGTATTTT. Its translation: CASSPRESRTDTQYF.

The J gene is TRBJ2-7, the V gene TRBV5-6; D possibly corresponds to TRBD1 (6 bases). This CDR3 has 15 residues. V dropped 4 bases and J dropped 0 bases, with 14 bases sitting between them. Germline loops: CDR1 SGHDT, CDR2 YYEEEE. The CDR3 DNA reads TGTGCCAGCAGCCAAGACAGGTCTTACTCCTACGAGCAGTACTTC. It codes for CASSQDRSYSYEQYF.

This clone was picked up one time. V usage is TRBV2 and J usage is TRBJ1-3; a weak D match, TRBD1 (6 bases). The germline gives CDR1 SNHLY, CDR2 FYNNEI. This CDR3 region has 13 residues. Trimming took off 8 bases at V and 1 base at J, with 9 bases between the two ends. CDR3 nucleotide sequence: TGTGCCAGCCTGGGGACATCTGGAAACACCATATATTTT. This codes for CASLGTSGNTIYF.

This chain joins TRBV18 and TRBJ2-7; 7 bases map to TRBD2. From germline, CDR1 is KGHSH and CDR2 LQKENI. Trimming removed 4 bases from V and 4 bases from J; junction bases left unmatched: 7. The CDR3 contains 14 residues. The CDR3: CASSLGLVSYEQYF. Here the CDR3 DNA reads TGTGCCAGCTCACTAGGACTAGTATCTTACGAGCAGTACTTC.

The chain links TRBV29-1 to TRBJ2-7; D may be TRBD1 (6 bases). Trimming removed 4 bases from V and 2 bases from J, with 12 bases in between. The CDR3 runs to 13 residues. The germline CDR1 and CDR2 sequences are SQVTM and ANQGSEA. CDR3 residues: CSVVRDIPYEQYF. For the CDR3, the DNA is TGCAGCGTTGTTAGGGACATTCCCTACGAGCAGTACTTC.

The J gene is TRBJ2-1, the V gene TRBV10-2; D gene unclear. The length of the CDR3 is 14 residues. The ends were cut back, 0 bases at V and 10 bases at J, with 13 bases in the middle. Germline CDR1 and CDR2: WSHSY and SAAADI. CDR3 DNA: TGCGCCAGCAGTGAGTCGCTTACCACTGTGGAGCAGTTCTTC. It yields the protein CASSESLTTVEQFF.

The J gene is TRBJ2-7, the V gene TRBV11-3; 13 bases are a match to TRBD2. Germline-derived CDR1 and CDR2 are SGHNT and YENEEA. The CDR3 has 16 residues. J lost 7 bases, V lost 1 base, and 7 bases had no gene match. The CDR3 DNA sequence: TGTGCCAGCAGCTTAGGAGGACTAGCGGGAGTAACAGAGCAGTACTTC. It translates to CASSLGGLAGVTEQYF.

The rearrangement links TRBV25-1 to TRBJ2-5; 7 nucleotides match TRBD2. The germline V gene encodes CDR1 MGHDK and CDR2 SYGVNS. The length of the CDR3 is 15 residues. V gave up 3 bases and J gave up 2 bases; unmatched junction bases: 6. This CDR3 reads CASSDPGTKQETQYF. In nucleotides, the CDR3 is TGTGCCAGCAGTGACCCCGGGACTAAGCAAGAGACCCAGTACTTC.